This is a list of T cell receptor beta chains from one sample in a study of blood T cell repertoires in COVID-19. Sequenced by immunoSEQ multiplex PCR; TCRdb stores in-frame clones only, minus some. Among roughly 220,000 clones listed, around 86% were seen once. The sample taken for sequencing was peripheral blood. These receptor sequences come from a woman between 45 and 65 years old with COVID-19, enrolled during active disease. The CDR3 runs from the conserved cysteine through the conserved F or W. Each record gives: D gene, V gene, J gene, clone size, CDR3 DNA, CDR3 protein. The D gene is left open where the match is weak. Rows give clone size only sometimes, using once, few, many, or a class for an expanded clone.

>NA|TRBV28|TRBJ1-2|NA
TGTGCCAGCAGTTACCCTTCACAGGGACATGGCTACACCTTC
CASSYPSQGHGYTF
>NA|TRBV4-1|TRBJ1-3|NA
TGCGCCAGCAGCCAAGAGAACTTCATCTCTGGAAACACCATATATTTT
CASSQENFISGNTIYF
>TRBD2|TRBV28|TRBJ2-7|NA
TGTGCCAGCAGTTCGATGCGGGGGGTCTACGAGCAGTACTTC
CASSSMRGVYEQYF
>NA|TRBV12-3/TRBV12-4|TRBJ1-1|NA
TGTGCCAGCAGTTCCAGGGCAGGGGAAGCTTTCTTT
CASSSRAGEAFF
>TRBD2|TRBV6-2/TRBV6-3|TRBJ2-3|NA
TGTGCCAGCAGTTACCCGTCGCGAAGGACTAGCGGGGGGGTCAGAACAGATACGCAGTATTTT
CASSYPSRRTSGGVRTDTQYF
>NA|TRBV12-3/TRBV12-4|TRBJ2-5|NA
TGTGCCAGCAGTTCACTAGCAGAGACCCAGTACTTC
CASSSLAETQYF
>NA|TRBV5-5|TRBJ1-6|once
TGTGCCAGCAGCTTTGGGGGGGATACCTATAATTCACCCCTCCACTTT
CASSFGGDTYNSPLHF
>NA|TRBV5-5|TRBJ1-1|NA
TGTGCCAGCAAAGGGAGAGGGGGCACTGAAGCTTTCTTT
CASKGRGGTEAFF
>NA|TRBV3-1/TRBV3-2|TRBJ1-1|NA
TGTGCCAGCAGCCAAAGGACAGCCGAAGCTTTCTTT
CASSQRTAEAFF
>NA|TRBV9|TRBJ1-4|NA
TGTGCCAGCAGCCAGGGTATTAATGAAAAACTGTTTTTT
CASSQGINEKLFF
>NA|TRBV28|TRBJ1-1|NA
TGTGCCAGCAGTTTGACAGACGCGAACACTGAAGCTTTCTTT
CASSLTDANTEAFF
>NA|TRBV5-6|TRBJ1-2|NA
TGTGCCAGCAGCTTGTCACGGAGCGGCTACACCTTC
CASSLSRSGYTF
>TRBD1|TRBV29-1|TRBJ2-1|once
TGCAGCGTTTTGGGACAGCAAGAGCAGTTCTTC
CSVLGQQEQFF
>TRBD1|TRBV5-1|TRBJ2-6|NA
TGCGCCAGCAGCGAGGACAGGGGCTTCTCTGGGGCCAACGTCCTGACTTTC
CASSEDRGFSGANVLTF
>NA|TRBV7-2|TRBJ2-1|NA
TGTGCCAGCAGCTCCAGATGGGCAGCTTACAATGAGCAGTTCTTC
CASSSRWAAYNEQFF
>NA|TRBV9|TRBJ2-7|NA
TGTGCCAGCAGCGTGGGAGGCGAGCAGTACTTC
CASSVGGEQYF
>NA|TRBV7-3|TRBJ1-6|NA
TGTGCCAGCAGCTTAGGTAGGGCCGAGGGGGAATATAATTCACCCCTCCACTTT
CASSLGRAEGEYNSPLHF
>TRBD2|TRBV19|TRBJ2-1|NA
TGTGCCAGTAGTATAATCGGGGAGGGCAATGAGCAGTTCTTC
CASSIIGEGNEQFF
>TRBD1|TRBV14|TRBJ1-1|once
TGTGCCAGCAGCTTACGGTTTGGACAGGGTAATGAAGCTTTCTTT
CASSLRFGQGNEAFF
>NA|TRBV19|TRBJ1-5|NA
TGTGCCAGTAGTATGAGCCTGATGCACAACTATAGCAATCAGCCCCAGCATTTT
CASSMSLMHNYSNQPQHF
>NA|TRBV12-3/TRBV12-4|TRBJ1-5|NA
TGTGCCAGCACATCAGGGTTCGGTCAGCCCCAGCATTTT
CASTSGFGQPQHF
>TRBD1|TRBV6-6|TRBJ1-5|NA
TGTGCCAGCAATATAGGGACAGGGGTAAATCAGCCCCAGCATTTT
CASNIGTGVNQPQHF
>TRBD2|TRBV2|TRBJ2-1|NA
TGTGCCAGCGGCCGGGGGGGCCCCAATGAGCAGTTCTTC
CASGRGGPNEQFF
>NA|TRBV5-1|TRBJ1-1|NA
TGCGCCAGCAGCTTGTTTGGGGGCGCGGACACTGAAGCTTTCTTT
CASSLFGGADTEAFF
>NA|TRBV12-5|TRBJ2-1|NA
TGTGCTAGTGGTTTGGTCCTAGGGGCTACCTACAATGAGCAGTTCTTC
CASGLVLGATYNEQFF
>NA|TRBV30|TRBJ2-7|NA
TGTGCCTTGGACACCAGCTACGAGCAGTACTTC
CALDTSYEQYF
>TRBD1|TRBV3-1/TRBV3-2|TRBJ2-6|NA
TGTGCCAGCAGCCAAGAGTTGTCGGCTTACAGGGGGCCTACTGGGGCCAACGTCCTGACTTTC
CASSQELSAYRGPTGANVLTF
>NA|TRBV28|TRBJ2-7|NA
TGTGCCAGCAGTTTAGACAGTACCTACGAGCAGTACTTC
CASSLDSTYEQYF
>NA|TRBV3-1/TRBV3-2|TRBJ2-3|once
TGTGCCAGCAGCCAAGGTAGCCATATTCGGTCTAGCACAGATACGCAGTATTTT
CASSQGSHIRSSTDTQYF
>NA|TRBV27|TRBJ1-2|NA
TGTGCCAGCAGTTTAAACAGGTTTAACTATGGCTACACCTTC
CASSLNRFNYGYTF
>NA|TRBV11-2|TRBJ1-1|NA
TGTGCCAGCAGCCTAAGCGGGGTGGGATACACTGAAGCTTTCTTT
CASSLSGVGYTEAFF
>TRBD1|TRBV3-1/TRBV3-2|TRBJ1-2|NA
TGTGCCAGCAGATCGGGACAGGGAAGAGACTACACCTTC
CASRSGQGRDYTF
>NA|TRBV19|TRBJ1-5|few
TGTGCCAGTAGTATACGTGGGAGGGTTTTAACCCATCAGCCCCAGCATTTT
CASSIRGRVLTHQPQHF
>NA|TRBV18|TRBJ1-3|NA
TGTGCCAGCTCACCTCTGGGAGGCCTGAGCTCTGGAAACACCATATATTTT
CASSPLGGLSSGNTIYF
>NA|TRBV3-1/TRBV3-2|TRBJ2-3|NA
TGTGCCAGCAGCCACACTAGGGGGAATACGCAGTATTTT
CASSHTRGNTQYF
>TRBD2|TRBV5-8|TRBJ2-1|NA
TGTGCCAGCGGGGATAGCGGGGGGTTCTACAATGAGCAGTTCTTC
CASGDSGGFYNEQFF
>TRBD1|TRBV27|TRBJ2-2|NA
TGTGCCAGCAGTGTAGCCGGGACAGGGGTCACCGGGGAGCTGTTTTTT
CASSVAGTGVTGELFF
>NA|TRBV10-3|TRBJ2-1|NA
TGTGCCATCGGGGGGAGCGGAAATGAGCAGTTCTTC
CAIGGSGNEQFF
>NA|TRBV29-1|TRBJ1-2|NA
TGCAGCGTTGAGAGGGTAGGCTATGGCTACACCTTC
CSVERVGYGYTF
>NA|TRBV5-1|TRBJ1-3|many
TGCGCCAGCAGCTTGAATCCGGTACTCTCTGGAAACACCATATATTTT
CASSLNPVLSGNTIYF
>TRBD1|TRBV5-4|TRBJ2-1|NA
TGTGCCAGCAGCTACCGGGACAGGGTTTACAATGAGCAGTTCTTC
CASSYRDRVYNEQFF
>TRBD1|TRBV7-2|TRBJ1-2|NA
TGTGCCAGCAGCTTATTCGGGACAGGGAGATCTAACTATGGCTACACCTTC
CASSLFGTGRSNYGYTF
>NA|TRBV10-2|TRBJ2-1|NA
TGCGCCAGCAGCTCAACCGGGACTCAGTACAATGAGCAGTTCTTC
CASSSTGTQYNEQFF
>NA|TRBV10-1|TRBJ2-4|NA
TGCGCCAGCGTAGGGACAATTCAGTACTTC
CASVGTIQYF
>TRBD1|TRBV6-5|TRBJ1-5|NA
TGTGCCAGCAGCCGCCGGGACAGGAGTCAGCCCCAGCATTTT
CASSRRDRSQPQHF
>TRBD2|TRBV19|TRBJ2-2|NA
TGTGCCAGTAGTAAACCTAGCGGCCCGAACACCGGGGAGCTGTTTTTT
CASSKPSGPNTGELFF
>NA|TRBV19|TRBJ1-5|NA
TGTGCCAGTAGTCGGAACGGGGGGGGCGCGAGCAATCAGCCCCAGCATTTT
CASSRNGGGASNQPQHF
>TRBD1|TRBV5-6|TRBJ1-2|NA
TGTGCCAGCGCGTTGACAGGGAGGGGCTACACCTTC
CASALTGRGYTF
>NA|TRBV9|TRBJ2-6|NA
TGTGCCAGCAGCGTAGTTTATGGAGGAGTCGAGACCGGGGCCAACGTCCTGACTTTC
CASSVVYGGVETGANVLTF
>TRBD1|TRBV6-5|TRBJ1-1|NA
TGTGCCACCGGACAGGGAGGGACTGAAGCTTTCTTT
CATGQGGTEAFF
>TRBD1|TRBV7-2|TRBJ1-2|NA
TGTGCCAGCAGCTCAGGACAGGGCATCGGTTCGGTCTATGGCTACACCTTC
CASSSGQGIGSVYGYTF
>NA|TRBV18|TRBJ1-3|NA
TGTGCCAGCTCACCGGGTGCACGGGGGTCCTCTGGAAACACCATATATTTT
CASSPGARGSSGNTIYF